The 32 T cell receptor beta chains below all came from one sample that was sequenced in a study of OX40 agonist ivuxolimab in advanced cancers. The assay was immunoSEQ multiplex PCR, and TCRdb's table has in-frame clones only and misses some. The data contain about 50,000 clones, around 87% of them seen just once; the ten biggest clones take up approximately 11%. Sequencing used CD4+ or CD8+ T cells sorted from blood, obtained in a trial of the OX40 agonist ivuxolimab. The receptors were sampled from an adult with an advanced solid tumor such as melanoma, head and neck, liver or kidney cancer.

CDR3 bases: TGTGCCAGCAGTTATAAAAAGACACCGTGGGAGACCCAGTACTTC. Translated: CASSYKKTPWETQYF. The V call is TRBV6-5, the J call TRBJ2-5; no firm D call. The CDR3 contains 15 residues. Trimming left V 3 bases short and J 5 bases short, with 16 bases between. Germline CDR1 MNHEY, CDR2 SVGAGI.

The J gene is TRBJ2-7, the V gene TRBV9; 8 bases align to TRBD1. V lost 3 bases, J lost 0 bases, and 5 bases stayed unmatched. Germline V CDR1 and CDR2: SGDLS, YYNGEE. The CDR3 runs 15 residues. CDR3 sequence (DNA): TGTGCCAGCAGCGCCAGGACAGGGAGCTCCTACGAGCAGTACTTC. Translating gives CASSARTGSSYEQYF. Together with reference TRBV9 and TRBJ2-7, the CDR3 gives the full variable domain: DSGVTQTPKHLITATGQRVTLRCSPRSGDLSVYWYQQSLDQGLQFLIQYYNGEERAKGNILERFSAQQFPDLHSELNLSSLELGDSALYFCASSARTGSSYEQYFGPGTRLTVT.

J is TRBJ2-2 and V is TRBV7-6, with D possibly being TRBD2 (5 bases). Germline CDR1 and CDR2: SGHVS and FNYEAQ. Trimming stripped 7 bases from V and 3 bases from J, with 12 bases between. This CDR3 comprises 14 residues. Here the CDR3 reads CASTDGEHTGELFF. CDR3 sequence (DNA): TGTGCCAGCACCGACGGGGAACACACCGGGGAGCTGTTTTTT.

This sequence joins TRBV15 and TRBJ1-6; D gene ambiguous. The CDR3 runs 16 residues. The ends were cut back, 1 base at V and 5 bases at J, with 12 bases in the middle. Germline assignment: CDR1 LNHNV and CDR2 YYDKDF (reference sequence). Here the CDR3 DNA reads TGTGCCACCAGCAGAGCGCGTGGGCCGGATAATTCACCCCTCCACTTT. It yields the protein CATSRARGPDNSPLHF.

V usage is TRBV7-8 and J usage is TRBJ1-3; no clear D. V was shortened by 5 bases and J by 0 bases, with 8 bases between the two germline ends. The CDR3 loop spans 14 amino acids. Germline V CDR1 and CDR2: SGHVS, FQNEAQ. The CDR3 reads CASSEQTSGNTIYF. The CDR3 region has the DNA TGTGCCAGCAGCGAACAGACCTCTGGAAACACCATATATTTT.

The chain combines TRBV9 with TRBJ1-1; a weak D match, TRBD1 (6 bases). V lost 4 bases, J lost 3 bases, and 19 bases lay in between. The CDR3 has 16 amino acids. Germline CDR1 and CDR2: SGDLS and YYNGEE. The CDR3 nucleotides are TGTGCCAGCAGCATGGGGGCAGGGTTGTTGTACACTGAAGCTTTCTTT. Protein sequence: CASSMGAGLLYTEAFF.

The chain links TRBV6-4 to TRBJ2-1, with 12 bases lining up with TRBD2. The CDR3 runs 14 residues. The germline V gene has CDR1 MRHNA and CDR2 SNTAGT. V was clipped by 6 bases and J by 8 bases; unmatched bases: 5. CDR3 in amino acids: CASSPGLAGYEQFF. The CDR3 bases are TGTGCCAGCAGCCCGGGACTAGCGGGTTATGAGCAGTTCTTC.

This sequence joins TRBV27 and TRBJ1-6, with a tentative D call TRBD1 (6 bases). The CDR3 spans 18 residues. V shed 10 bases and J shed 7 bases, with 29 bases lying between them. Per the germline V gene, CDR1 is MNHEY and CDR2 is SMNVEV (reference sequence). The CDR3 here is CATRLEPQGISGNSPLHF. For the CDR3, the DNA is TGTGCCACGCGCTTGGAGCCCCAGGGGATTTCGGGCAATTCACCCCTCCACTTT.

By frequency in the sample, this clone is medium-sized. The chain couples TRBV9 to TRBJ1-5, with TRBD1 as a possible D gene (6 bases). Germline CDR1 is SGDLS and CDR2 is YYNGEE. V was clipped by 3 bases and J by 0 bases, with 16 bases between them. This CDR3 has 17 residues. DNA of the CDR3: TGTGCCAGCAGCGCGGGACAAGCAGACAATAGCAATCAGCCCCAGCATTTT. The encoded protein is CASSAGQADNSNQPQHF.

The V call is TRBV6-4, the J call TRBJ2-7; D not certain. The ends were cut back, 7 bases at V and 4 bases at J, with 2 bases in the middle. Germline loops: CDR1 MRHNA, CDR2 SNTAGT. The CDR3 is made up of 9 amino acids. CDR3 protein: CASNYEQYF. CDR3 coding DNA: TGTGCCAGCAATTACGAGCAGTACTTC.

This sequence joins TRBV5-4 and TRBJ2-7; the match to TRBD1 covers 7 bases. This CDR3 comprises 13 residues. V was pared by 6 bases and J by 6 bases, with 9 bases of the junction left unmatched. Per germline, CDR1 SGHNT and CDR2 YYREEE (reference sequence). CDR3 region: CASTPGQSREQYF. CDR3 in DNA: TGTGCCAGCACCCCGGGACAGAGTCGCGAGCAGTACTTC.

This sequence joins TRBV12-5 and TRBJ2-1; D is perhaps TRBD1 or TRBD2 (6 bases each). CDR1 is LGHNT and CDR2 is FRNRAP in the germline V gene. The CDR3 totals 13 residues. V was trimmed by 6 bases and J by 7 bases, leaving 13 bases between them. Here the CDR3 reads CASGGGFVNEQFF. CDR3 bases: TGTGCTAGTGGAGGGGGGTTTGTGAATGAGCAGTTCTTC.

The J gene is TRBJ2-4, the V gene TRBV18; possible D gene TRBD1, 5 bases. From germline, CDR1 is KGHSH and CDR2 LQKENI. The CDR3 is made up of 15 amino acids. Trimming removed 0 bases at V and 9 bases at J, with 15 bases between. CDR3 amino acids: CASSPPIGHRGIQYF. The CDR3 region has the DNA TGTGCCAGCTCACCACCTATCGGACACCGAGGCATTCAGTACTTC.

As concerns this clone: Other DNA variants within this sample encode the same CDR3. DNA of the CDR3: TGTGCCAGCAGTTATAGCCCCAATGAGCAGTTCTTC. As protein: CASSYSPNEQFF. The chain carries TRBV6-5 and TRBJ2-1; unclear D gene. Germline V gene lookup returns CDR1 MNHEY and CDR2 SVGAGI. The CDR3 sequence is 12 residues long. V was pared by 3 bases and J by 6 bases, with 6 bases between.

The CDR3 region is CASSFRDLNTEAFF. CDR3 DNA: TGCGCCAGCAGCTTCAGGGATTTGAACACTGAAGCTTTCTTT. The gene calls are TRBV5-1 and TRBJ1-1, with D possibly being TRBD1 (5 bases). CDR1 is SGHRS and CDR2 is YFSETQ in the germline V gene. This CDR3 has 14 residues. Trimming pared 2 bases from V and 0 bases from J, leaving 8 bases between.

V usage is TRBV11-2 and J usage is TRBJ1-5, with 8 bases matching TRBD1. V gave up 4 bases and J gave up 3 bases; unmatched junction bases: 5. CDR1 SGHAT and CDR2 FQNNGV come from the germline V gene. CDR3 length: 15 amino acids. The CDR3 reads CASSSGQAYNQPQHF. The CDR3 nucleotides read TGTGCCAGCAGCTCGGGACAGGCTTACAATCAGCCCCAGCATTTT. Supplemented by reference TRBV11-2 and TRBJ1-5, the full variable domain reads EAGVAQSPRYKIIEKRQSVAFWCNPISGHATLYWYQQILGQGPKLLIQFQNNGVVDDSQLPKDRFSAERLKGVDSTLKIQPAKLEDSAVYLCASSSGQAYNQPQHFGDGTRLSIL.

This chain joins TRBV9 and TRBJ1-3; D uncertain. Germline CDR1 and CDR2: SGDLS and YYNGEE. This CDR3 contains 11 residues. The ends were cut back, 4 bases at V and 2 bases at J, with 1 base in the middle. The CDR3 DNA follows: TGTGCCAGCAGCCCTGGAAACACCATATATTTT. Its protein is CASSPGNTIYF.

The genes are TRBV28 and TRBJ2-1; D remains unclear. The germline V and J ends were trimmed by 3 bases and 6 bases, with 12 bases remaining between them. CDR1 is MDHEN and CDR2 is SYDVKM in the germline V gene. The CDR3 has 14 residues. This CDR3 is CASSFGITGNEQFF. In nucleotides, the CDR3 is TGTGCCAGCAGTTTTGGGATCACGGGCAATGAGCAGTTCTTC.

In this sample, this clone turned up once. This sequence joins TRBV19 and TRBJ2-3; 11 nucleotides align to TRBD2. Per the germline V gene, CDR1 is LNHDA and CDR2 is SQIVND (reference sequence). J was trimmed by 0 bases and V by 0 bases; bases with no gene match: 5. The CDR3 has 18 amino acids. The CDR3, as DNA: TGTGCCAGTAGTATAGATCGACTAGCGGGACGTAGCACAGATACGCAGTATTTT. It specifies CASSIDRLAGRSTDTQYF.

The CDR3: CASSFQGADRTYYEQYF. The CDR3 nucleotides are TGTGCCAGCAGTTTCCAAGGGGCGGACAGGACCTACTACGAGCAGTACTTC. V is TRBV27 and J is TRBJ2-7; 7 nucleotides line up with TRBD1. V lost 3 bases, J lost 3 bases, and 14 bases stayed unmatched. Germline V lookup: CDR1 MNHEY, CDR2 SMNVEV (reference sequence). CDR3 length equals 17 residues.

V is TRBV5-1 and J is TRBJ2-7; 8 nucleotides line up with TRBD1. CDR3 length: 16 residues. Per the germline V gene, CDR1 is SGHRS and CDR2 is YFSETQ. Losses at the gene ends were 2 bases for V and 6 bases for J; bases not matched to a gene: 13. CDR3 sequence reads: CASSLEATGAIREQYF. Written as DNA, the CDR3 is TGCGCCAGCAGCTTAGAAGCGACAGGGGCCATCCGCGAGCAGTACTTC.

The chain is built from TRBV27 and TRBJ2-7; 11 bases map to TRBD1. Trimming removed 5 bases from V and 3 bases from J; junction bases left unmatched: 6. The CDR3 is made up of 15 amino acids. Germline V CDR1 and CDR2: MNHEY, SMNVEV (reference sequence). The CDR3 region has the DNA TGTGCCAGCAGTCTAAGGACAGGGGGCTTCTACGAGCAGTACTTC. This translates into CASSLRTGGFYEQYF.

Concerning this clone: One junction end disagrees with the germline gene, perhaps due to a read error. The chain uses TRBV6-5 and TRBJ2-7; 9 bases fit TRBD2. CDR1 is MNHEY, CDR2 SVGAGI, per germline. There are 14 residues in the CDR3. The CDR3 sequence: CAGSVSGTSKEQYF. In DNA, the CDR3 is TGTGCCGGCAGTGTCTCCGGGACTAGCAAGGAGCAGTACTTC.

The CDR3 loop reads CASSKRVTEAFF. CDR3 DNA: TGTGCCAGCAGCAAACGTGTCACTGAAGCTTTCTTT. This rearrangement joins TRBV7-2 to TRBJ1-1, with D uncertain. The CDR3 is 12 residues long. CDR1 is SGHTA, CDR2 FQGNSA, per germline. The germline V and J ends were trimmed by 5 bases and 4 bases, with 8 bases remaining between them.

The rearrangement links TRBV9 to TRBJ2-2, with D possibly being TRBD1 (5 bases). V was trimmed by 4 bases and J by 2 bases, leaving 12 bases between them. The CDR3 loop spans 15 amino acids. CDR1 and CDR2 (germline): SGDLS, YYNGEE. The DNA for the CDR3 is TGTGCCAGCAGCTCACGGACACCTAACACCGGGGAGCTGTTTTTT. Translating gives CASSSRTPNTGELFF.

This clone was seen only once. The CDR3 loop reads CASSHRDRGNIQYF. DNA for the CDR3: TGTGCCAGCAGCCACCGGGACAGGGGAAACATTCAGTACTTC. The chain recombines TRBV7-9 with TRBJ2-4, with 10 bases aligning to TRBD1. The CDR3 extends over 14 amino acids. Germline CDR1 SEHNR, CDR2 FQNEAQ (reference sequence). J was trimmed by 6 bases and V by 5 bases; bases with no gene match: 4.

The J gene is TRBJ2-5, the V gene TRBV10-2, with 7 bases fitting TRBD2. With V trimmed by 8 bases and J by 2 bases, 8 bases remained unmatched. The CDR3 is 14 amino acids. Germline-derived CDR1 and CDR2 are WSHSY and SAAADI. CDR3 coding DNA: TGCGCCAGCTACCCCGGGGAGGGTCAAGAGACCCAGTACTTC. Translated: CASYPGEGQETQYF.

This chain connects TRBV7-9 to TRBJ1-1; perhaps TRBD1 as D (5 bases). This CDR3 is built from 14 residues. The V end was cut by 4 bases, the J end by 3 bases, with 12 bases between. Germline V CDR1 and CDR2: SEHNR, FQNEAQ (reference sequence). The CDR3 bases are TGTGCCAGCAGCTCCGGTGGGGGAGACACTGAAGCTTTCTTT. The encoded protein is CASSSGGGDTEAFF.

This clone appeared a few times. The chain joins TRBV7-6 to TRBJ1-6; the D gene is possibly TRBD1 (5 bases). The CDR3 length is 12 residues. Looked up from germline, CDR1 is SGHVS and CDR2 is FNYEAQ. Trimming removed 3 bases from V and 16 bases from J, with 13 bases in between. The CDR3 is CASSLEGKRLHF. The CDR3 DNA sequence: TGTGCCAGCAGCTTGGAGGGGAAGAGACTCCACTTT.

The gene calls are TRBV19 and TRBJ1-5; 7 bases are shared with TRBD1. CDR1 and CDR2 from the germline V gene are LNHDA and SQIVND (reference sequence). This CDR3 has 16 amino acids. The V and J ends lost 5 bases and 2 bases, in that order; junction bases with no gene match: 9. The CDR3: CASSVGTDRGNQPQHF. The CDR3 DNA sequence: TGTGCCAGTAGTGTGGGGACCGACAGGGGCAATCAGCCCCAGCATTTT.

This chain links TRBV30 with TRBJ2-5; D might be TRBD2 (6 bases). V lost 8 bases, J lost 7 bases, and 14 bases lay in between. The CDR3 loop spans 11 amino acids. Germline CDR1 reads GTSNPN; CDR2 reads SVGIG (reference sequence). In DNA, the CDR3 is TGTGCCGGGGACTCCGCGGGGACCCAGTACTTC. Its protein is CAGDSAGTQYF.

This clone was seen only a few times. This CDR3 is CASAPGTGGLNEQFF. CDR3 in DNA: TGTGCCAGCGCTCCCGGGACAGGGGGACTCAATGAGCAGTTCTTC. V usage is TRBV27 and J usage is TRBJ2-1; TRBD1 matches 11 bases. This CDR3 contains 15 residues. The germline V gene encodes CDR1 MNHEY and CDR2 SMNVEV (reference sequence). With V trimmed by 8 bases and J by 6 bases, 9 bases remained unmatched.